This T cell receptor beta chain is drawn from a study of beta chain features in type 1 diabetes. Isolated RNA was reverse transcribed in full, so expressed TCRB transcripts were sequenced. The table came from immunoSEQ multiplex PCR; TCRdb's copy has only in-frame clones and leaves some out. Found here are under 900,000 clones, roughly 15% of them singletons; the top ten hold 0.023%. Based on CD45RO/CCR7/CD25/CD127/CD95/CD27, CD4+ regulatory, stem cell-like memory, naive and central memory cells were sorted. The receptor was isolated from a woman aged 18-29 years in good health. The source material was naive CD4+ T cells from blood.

CDR3 bases: TGTGCCAGCAGCTTGGTTCCTAACTATGGCTACACCTTC. Amino acids: CASSLVPNYGYTF. The rearrangement joins TRBV7-3 to TRBJ1-2; D not resolved. The CDR3 contains 13 residues. V was trimmed by 3 bases and J by 0 bases, leaving 5 bases between them. Germline CDR1 and CDR2: SGHTA and FQGTGA. The full variable domain, completed using reference TRBV7-3 and TRBJ1-2, is GAGVSQTPSNKVTEKGKYVELRCDPISGHTALYWYRQSLGQGPEFLIYFQGTGAADDSGLPNDRFFAVRPEGSVSTLKIQRTERGDSAVYLCASSLVPNYGYTFGSGTRLTVV.